This entry is about one T cell receptor beta chain. Its specificity is unknown. The entry originates in a study of T cells in localized non-small cell lung cancer. Findings and caveats of the study: A median of approximately 50 of the top 100 tumor clones appeared in adjacent lung, which was paired and uninvolved. Without multi-region sequencing, intratumor heterogeneity could not be excluded.

Looked up from germline, CDR1 is SGHNT and CDR2 is YENEEA. Between the trimmed V and J ends, which lost 0 bases and 10 bases, there was a span of 12 bases. CDR3 size: 13 residues. The protocol was immunoSEQ multiplex PCR, while the TCRdb copy is restricted to in-frame clones and leaves out a portion. The data show roughly 38,000 clones, with 85% to 90% seen just once and over 6% held by the top ten. The TCR comes from a woman aged 18-55 years with stage III lung adenocarcinoma. The chain couples TRBV11-3 to TRBJ2-5; D is possibly TRBD1 or TRBD2 (5 bases each). Sequenced material: peripheral blood, taken before any cancer treatment. CDR3 protein: CASSLDLRGDQYF. As DNA, the CDR3 is TGTGCCAGCAGCTTAGATCTAAGGGGAGACCAGTACTTC.